These 24 T cell receptor beta chains share one sample of origin, sequenced in a study of blood T cell repertoires in COVID-19. The protocol was immunoSEQ multiplex PCR, while the TCRdb copy is restricted to in-frame clones and leaves out a portion. The table records approximately 400,000 clones, roughly four fifths of them present only once. The sequencing sample was made of PBMCs or T cells enriched from blood (not recorded which). Every receptor here comes from a woman aged 50 to 60 who had recovered from COVID-19.

This clone has only a few counts. The rearrangement links TRBV6-6 to TRBJ1-3; unclear D gene. V lost 5 bases and J 4 bases, leaving 21 bases between the germline ends. This CDR3 has 17 residues. Per the germline V gene, CDR1 is MNHNY and CDR2 is SVGAGI (reference sequence). The DNA for the CDR3 is TGTGCCAGCAGTCCAAATCTTCTAGGCGGGCGAGGAAACACCATATATTTT. Its protein product is CASSPNLLGGRGNTIYF.

V and J are TRBV25-1 and TRBJ1-2, with TRBD1 as a possible D gene (6 bases). The CDR3 runs to 14 residues. Trimming took off 5 bases at V and 6 bases at J, with 16 bases between the two ends. Germline V lookup: CDR1 MGHDK, CDR2 SYGVNS. The CDR3 bases are TGTGCCAGCAGTCCGCGGGGGCCCGCCCATGGCTACACCTTC. This encodes CASSPRGPAHGYTF.

V and J are TRBV2 and TRBJ1-2; unclear D gene. Trimming cost V 0 bases and J 2 bases, with 7 bases left between them. This CDR3 contains 14 residues. Germline CDR1 is SNHLY and CDR2 is FYNNEI. In DNA form, the CDR3 reads TGTGCCAGCAGTGAAGCCAGAGGCAACTATGGCTACACCTTC. The encoded protein is CASSEARGNYGYTF.

This clone showed up many times. V and J are TRBV4-1 and TRBJ1-1, with TRBD1 identical over 9 bases. CDR1 is MGHRA, CDR2 YSYEKL, per germline. The CDR3 covers 16 residues. The J segment lost 1 base and the V segment lost 5 bases, leaving 8 bases of the junction unmatched. The DNA of the CDR3 is TGCGCCAGCAGCTGGGACAGACAGGGGGGGAACACTGAAGCTTTCTTT. Encoded protein: CASSWDRQGGNTEAFF.

This chain uses TRBV5-1 with TRBJ2-7; maybe TRBD2 (7 bases). Germline lookup yields CDR1 SGHRS and CDR2 YFSETQ. V gave up 3 bases and J gave up 4 bases, with 14 bases separating them. The CDR3 sequence is 14 residues long. The CDR3, as DNA: TGCGCCAGCAGCTACGGGGGCGGGGGATACGAGCAGTACTTC. The encoded protein is CASSYGGGGYEQYF.

The genes are TRBV30 and TRBJ1-5; 10 bases line up with TRBD1. The CDR3 consists of 13 residues. Germline V gives CDR1 GTSNPN, CDR2 SVGIG (reference sequence). After removal of 4 bases from V and 4 bases from J, the junction contained 1 base not matched to a gene. The CDR3 sequence: CAWTGQGNQPQHF. CDR3 bases: TGTGCCTGGACGGGACAGGGGAATCAGCCCCAGCATTTT.

This chain connects TRBV6-5 to TRBJ1-6; 11 bases are a match to TRBD1. The V gene's germline CDR1 is MNHEY and CDR2 SVGAGI. V was clipped by 2 bases and J by 10 bases; unmatched bases: 4. The CDR3 consists of 15 residues. The DNA of the CDR3 is TGTGCCAGCAGTTACGGGGACAGGGGGAGATCACCCCTCCACTTT. Its translation is CASSYGDRGRSPLHF.

The chain uses TRBV5-6 and TRBJ1-5; D gene ambiguous. Trimming pared 4 bases from V and 6 bases from J, leaving 17 bases between. The CDR3 loop spans 15 amino acids. Germline V gene sequence: CDR1 SGHDT, CDR2 YYEEEE. DNA of the CDR3: TGTGCCAGCAGCGCCGGGGTCGGTGGGTTTCAGCCCCAGCATTTT. This sequence encodes CASSAGVGGFQPQHF. The full variable domain, rest sourced from reference TRBV5-6 and TRBJ1-5, is DAGVTQSPTHLIKTRGQQVTLRCSPKSGHDTVSWYQQALGQGPQFIFQYYEEEERQRGNFPDRFSGHQFPNYSSELNVNALLLGDSALYLCASSAGVGGFQPQHFGDGTRLSIL.

V usage is TRBV4-1 and J usage is TRBJ2-1, with 8 bases aligning to TRBD2. Germline lookup yields CDR1 MGHRA and CDR2 YSYEKL. Trimming at V came to 0 bases and at J to 11 bases, leaving 21 bases not matched to a gene. The CDR3 length is 19 residues. Here the CDR3 reads CASSQDPVGRGAAQRKQFF. The CDR3 nucleotides are TGCGCCAGCAGCCAAGATCCGGTAGGGCGGGGGGCCGCCCAGAGGAAGCAGTTCTTC.

The chain links TRBV7-3 to TRBJ1-2; D is ambiguous. The CDR3 loop spans 13 amino acids. CDR1 is SGHTA and CDR2 is FQGTGA in the germline V gene. Trimming took off 6 bases at V and 5 bases at J, with 13 bases between the two ends. DNA of the CDR3: TGTGCCAGCAGGCCTAATAGTTCTTATGGCTACACCTTC. This codes for CASRPNSSYGYTF.

The genes are TRBV28 and TRBJ1-2; TRBD1 agrees at 7 bases. The CDR3 runs to 12 residues. Trimming removed 7 bases from V and 10 bases from J; junction bases left unmatched: 9. Germline loops: CDR1 MDHEN, CDR2 SYDVKM. The CDR3 nucleotides are TGTGCCAGCACCGACAGGGAGACCTTCTACACCTTC. This gives the protein CASTDRETFYTF.

The V gene is TRBV28, the J gene TRBJ2-7, with D tentatively TRBD2 (5 bases). Germline values: CDR1 MDHEN, CDR2 SYDVKM. The CDR3 covers 16 residues. V lost 6 bases, J lost 0 bases, and 18 bases lay in between. The CDR3 is CASSPDGRRDSYEQYF. CDR3 nucleotides: TGTGCCAGCAGCCCGGATGGCCGCCGGGACTCCTACGAGCAGTACTTC.

J is TRBJ1-2 and V is TRBV10-3; D uncertain. This CDR3 has 13 residues. Germline V gene lookup returns CDR1 ENHRY and CDR2 SYGVKD. V lost 3 bases, J lost 2 bases, and 7 bases lay in between. CDR3 region: CAISDSENYGYTF. Written as DNA, the CDR3 is TGTGCCATCAGTGATTCAGAAAACTATGGCTACACCTTC.

The CDR3 reads CASRNNQGARSEQYF. DNA for the CDR3: TGTGCCAGCAGAAACAACCAGGGGGCGCGCTCCGAGCAGTACTTC. The rearrangement joins TRBV6-5 to TRBJ2-7; 8 nucleotides line up with TRBD1. Germline CDR1 is MNHEY and CDR2 is SVGAGI. The CDR3 contains 15 residues. Trimming at V came to 6 bases and at J to 6 bases, leaving 13 bases not matched to a gene.

The rearrangement joins TRBV5-6 to TRBJ2-2; D remains ambiguous. V was clipped by 4 bases and J by 4 bases, with 8 bases between them. The CDR3 totals 13 residues. From germline, CDR1 is SGHDT and CDR2 YYEEEE. Written as DNA, the CDR3 is TGTGCCAGCAGCGTGGTCCTCACCGGGGAGCTGTTTTTT. Encoded protein: CASSVVLTGELFF.

V is TRBV11-3 and J is TRBJ2-1; 9 nucleotides line up with TRBD1. There are 15 residues in the CDR3. Germline-derived CDR1 and CDR2 are SGHNT and YENEEA. Losses at the gene ends were 1 base for V and 2 bases for J; bases not matched to a gene: 0. In DNA form, the CDR3 reads TGTGCCAGCAGCTTAGGACAGGGGGCCTACAATGAGCAGTTCTTC. It is translated as CASSLGQGAYNEQFF.

This rearrangement joins TRBV10-3 to TRBJ2-7, with 7 nucleotides matching TRBD1. Trimming at V came to 2 bases and at J to 0 bases, leaving 4 bases not matched to a gene. CDR3 length: 15 residues. Germline CDR1 ENHRY, CDR2 SYGVKD. The CDR3: CAISEPGTVSYEQYF. CDR3 DNA: TGTGCCATCAGTGAGCCCGGGACAGTCTCCTACGAGCAGTACTTC.

This sequence joins TRBV29-1 and TRBJ1-1; 7 bases are a match to TRBD1. The CDR3 covers 14 residues. CDR1 and CDR2 from the germline V gene are SQVTM and ANQGSEA. Trimming removed 5 bases from V and 1 base from J; junction bases left unmatched: 7. The CDR3 loop is CSVLRTGPNTEAFF. CDR3 coding DNA: TGCAGCGTTTTACGGACAGGACCGAACACTGAAGCTTTCTTT.

This clone was seen a few times. V gene TRBV18 combines with J gene TRBJ2-7; possible D gene TRBD1, 6 bases. This CDR3 spans 13 amino acids. Germline CDR1 KGHSH, CDR2 LQKENI. The ends were cut back, 5 bases at V and 5 bases at J, with 13 bases in the middle. CDR3 nucleotide sequence: TGTGCCAGCTCATCGACAGGTTCTAACGAGCAGTACTTC. Protein sequence: CASSSTGSNEQYF.

The gene calls are TRBV4-2 and TRBJ1-3, with D perhaps matching TRBD1 (5 bases). The CDR3 loop spans 15 amino acids. The germline V and J ends were trimmed by 0 bases and 2 bases, with 8 bases remaining between them. Germline V CDR1 and CDR2: LGHNA, YNFKEQ. The CDR3 coding sequence is TGTGCCAGCAGCCAAGATGCAGGGCCTGGAAACACCATATATTTT. This codes for CASSQDAGPGNTIYF.

Points on this clone: One end of the junction is discordant with germline, which a read error may explain. The chain carries TRBV30 and TRBJ1-2; D is unclear. The CDR3 covers 12 residues. Germline V gene data show CDR1 as GTSNPN and CDR2 as SVGIG (reference sequence). CDR3 loop: CAWSPTNYGYTF. For the CDR3, the DNA is TGTGCCTGGAGCCCAACTAATTATGGCTACACCTTC.

The chain joins TRBV11-1 to TRBJ1-1, with a tentative D call TRBD1 (6 bases). Trimming removed 2 bases at V and 5 bases at J, with 15 bases between. CDR1 is SGHAT and CDR2 is FQDESV in the germline V gene (reference sequence). The CDR3 contains 15 residues. The CDR3 DNA reads as TGTGCCAGCAGCTTACGAAACCTACAGGGAACTGAAGCTTTCTTT. Its translation is CASSLRNLQGTEAFF. Complete variable domain (other parts from reference TRBV11-1 and TRBJ1-1): EAEVAQSPRYKITEKSQAVAFWCDPISGHATLYWYRQILGQGPELLVQFQDESVVDDSQLPKDRFSAERLKGVDSTLKIQPAELGDSAMYLCASSLRNLQGTEAFFGQGTRLTVV.

V usage is TRBV5-4 and J usage is TRBJ2-5, with TRBD2 matching 9 bases. This CDR3 is built from 15 residues. Germline assignment: CDR1 SGHNT and CDR2 YYREEE (reference sequence). V was pared by 4 bases and J by 4 bases, with 8 bases of the junction left unmatched. CDR3 coding DNA: TGTGCCAGCAGCCCCAGCGGGGGGCCGATAGAGACCCAGTACTTC. Protein: CASSPSGGPIETQYF. Together with reference TRBV5-4 and TRBJ2-5, the CDR3 gives the full variable domain: ETGVTQSPTHLIKTRGQQVTLRCSSQSGHNTVSWYQQALGQGPQFIFQYYREEENGRGNFPPRFSGLQFPNYSSELNVNALELDDSALYLCASSPSGGPIETQYFGPGTRLLVL.

This clone was counted once. V and J are TRBV27 and TRBJ1-1; 7 bases line up with TRBD1. The CDR3 totals 15 residues. J was trimmed by 8 bases and V by 2 bases; bases with no gene match: 11. CDR1 is MNHEY, CDR2 SMNVEV, per germline (reference sequence). The CDR3 DNA sequence: TGTGCCAGCAGTTTAAGAGTGTCAGAGGACAGGGAAGCTTTCTTT. This encodes CASSLRVSEDREAFF.